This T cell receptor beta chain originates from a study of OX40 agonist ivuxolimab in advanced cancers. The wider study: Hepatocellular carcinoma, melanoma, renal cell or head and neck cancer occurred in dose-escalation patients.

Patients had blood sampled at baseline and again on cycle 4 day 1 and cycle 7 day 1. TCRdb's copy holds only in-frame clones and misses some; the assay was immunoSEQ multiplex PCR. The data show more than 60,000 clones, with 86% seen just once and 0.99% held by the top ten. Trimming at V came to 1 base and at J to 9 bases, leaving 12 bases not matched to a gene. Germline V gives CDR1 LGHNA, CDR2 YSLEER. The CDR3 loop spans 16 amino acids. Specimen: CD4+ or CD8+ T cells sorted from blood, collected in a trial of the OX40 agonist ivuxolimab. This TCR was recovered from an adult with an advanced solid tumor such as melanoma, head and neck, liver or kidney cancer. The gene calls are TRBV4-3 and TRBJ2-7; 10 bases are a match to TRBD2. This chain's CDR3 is CASSQVSASGRITQYF. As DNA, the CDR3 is TGCGCCAGCAGCCAAGTTTCGGCTAGCGGGAGAATAACGCAGTACTTC.